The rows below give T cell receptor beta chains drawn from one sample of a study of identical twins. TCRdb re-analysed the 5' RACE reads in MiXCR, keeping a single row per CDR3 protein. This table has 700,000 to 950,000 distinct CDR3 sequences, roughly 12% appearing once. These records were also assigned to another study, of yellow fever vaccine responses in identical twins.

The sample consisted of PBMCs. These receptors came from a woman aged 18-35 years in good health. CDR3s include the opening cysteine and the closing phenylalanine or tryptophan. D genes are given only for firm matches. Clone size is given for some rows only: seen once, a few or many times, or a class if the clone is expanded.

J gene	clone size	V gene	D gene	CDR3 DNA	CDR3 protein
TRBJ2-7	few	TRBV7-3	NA	TGTGCCAGCAACAAATCCGGGACGTCGGCCTACGAGCAGTACTTC	CASNKSGTSAYEQYF
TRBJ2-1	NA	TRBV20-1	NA	TGCAGTGCTCCCCCGATTTTGGGGGCGAGCTCCTACAATGAGCAGTTCTTC	CSAPPILGASSYNEQFF
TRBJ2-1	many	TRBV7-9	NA	TGTGCCAGCAGCTTAACCTGGGACTCCAAGTTCTTC	CASSLTWDSKFF
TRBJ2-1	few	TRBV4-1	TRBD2	TGCGCCAGCAGCCCCTGGACTAGCGGGGGATTTCATGAGCAGTTCTTC	CASSPWTSGGFHEQFF
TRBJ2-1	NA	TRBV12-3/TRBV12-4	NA	TGTGCCAGCAGTGCCGTTGGGACCTACAATGAGCAGTTCTTC	CASSAVGTYNEQFF
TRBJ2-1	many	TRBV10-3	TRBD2	TGTGCCATCAGTGACCGGGGGGGGACCGATGAGCAGTTCTTC	CAISDRGGTDEQFF
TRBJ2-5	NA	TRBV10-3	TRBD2	TGTGCCATCAGTGAGCGGGGACTAGCGGGAGGAAAAAAGACCCAGTACTTC	CAISERGLAGGKKTQYF
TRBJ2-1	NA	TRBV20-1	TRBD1	TGCAGTGCGGTCGGACAGGGGACGGGAAGATATGAGCAGTTCTTC	CSAVGQGTGRYEQFF
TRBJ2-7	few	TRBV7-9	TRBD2	TGTGCCAGCAGCTCCGAGAGCGGGACCTCCTACGAGCAGTACTTC	CASSSESGTSYEQYF
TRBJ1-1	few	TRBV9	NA	TGTGCCAGCAGCGGCGGGCACAGGGTGAACACTGAAGCTTTCTTT	CASSGGHRVNTEAFF
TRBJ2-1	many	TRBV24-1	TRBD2	TGTGCCACCAGTGATGCTAGCGGAAACAATGAGCAGTTCTTC	CATSDASGNNEQFF
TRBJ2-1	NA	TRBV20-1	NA	TGCAGTGCTAGTCAGGGCGCGGTCCTATCCTACAATGAGCAGTTCTTC	CSASQGAVLSYNEQFF
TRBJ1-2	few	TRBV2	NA	TGTGCCAGCACTGAGAAGACAAGGGGCTACACCTTC	CASTEKTRGYTF
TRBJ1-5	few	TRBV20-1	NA	TGCAGTGCTAGAGCCCCGGGCAGTTATAGCAATCAGCCCCAGCATTTT	CSARAPGSYSNQPQHF
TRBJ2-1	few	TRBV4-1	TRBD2	TGCGCCAGCAGCCAAGTTCTAGCGGGAGGCTACAATGAGCAGTTCTTC	CASSQVLAGGYNEQFF